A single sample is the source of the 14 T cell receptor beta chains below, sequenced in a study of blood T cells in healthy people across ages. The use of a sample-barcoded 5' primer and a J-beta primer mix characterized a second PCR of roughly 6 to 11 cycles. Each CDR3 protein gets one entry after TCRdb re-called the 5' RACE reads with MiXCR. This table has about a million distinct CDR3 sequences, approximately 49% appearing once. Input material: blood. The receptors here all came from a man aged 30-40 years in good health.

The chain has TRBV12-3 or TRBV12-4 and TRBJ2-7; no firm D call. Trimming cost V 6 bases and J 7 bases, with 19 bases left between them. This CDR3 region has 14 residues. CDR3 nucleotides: TGTGCCAGCAGCCAAAATTACCCAGGAATAGAGCAGTACTTC. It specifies CASSQNYPGIEQYF.

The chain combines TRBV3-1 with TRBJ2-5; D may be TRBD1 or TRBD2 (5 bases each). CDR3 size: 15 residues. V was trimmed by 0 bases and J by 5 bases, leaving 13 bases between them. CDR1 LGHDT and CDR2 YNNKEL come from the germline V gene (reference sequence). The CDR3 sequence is CASSQDVGGCETQYF. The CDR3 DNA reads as TGTGCCAGCAGCCAAGATGTTGGGGGTTGTGAGACCCAGTACTTC.

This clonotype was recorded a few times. The CDR3: CASSQVGGQDYGYTF. The CDR3 bases are TGCGCCAGCAGCCAAGTGGGGGGGCAGGACTATGGCTACACCTTC. The chain employs TRBV4-3 and TRBJ1-2; a weak D match, TRBD1 (6 bases). The CDR3 consists of 15 residues. V was trimmed by 1 base and J by 3 bases, leaving 12 bases between them. Germline V gives CDR1 LGHNA, CDR2 YSLEER.

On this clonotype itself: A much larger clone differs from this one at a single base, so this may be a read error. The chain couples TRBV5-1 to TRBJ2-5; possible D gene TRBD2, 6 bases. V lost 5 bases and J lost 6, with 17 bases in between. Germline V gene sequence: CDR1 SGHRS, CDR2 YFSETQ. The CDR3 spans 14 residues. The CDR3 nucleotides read TGCGCCAGCAGTCCAACTAGCAGTGGAAAGACCCAGTACTTC. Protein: CASSPTSSGKTQYF.

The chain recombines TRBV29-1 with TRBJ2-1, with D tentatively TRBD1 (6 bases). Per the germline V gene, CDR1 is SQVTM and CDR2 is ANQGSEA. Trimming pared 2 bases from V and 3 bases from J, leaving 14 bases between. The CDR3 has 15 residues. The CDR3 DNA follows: TGCAGCGTTGAATACGATCACAGGGTCTACAATGAGCAGTTCTTC. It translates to CSVEYDHRVYNEQFF.

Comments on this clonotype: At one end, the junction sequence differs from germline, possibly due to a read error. In nucleotides, the CDR3 is TGCGCCGGCAGCTTTGGAGGGGGCACCTACAATGAGCAGTTCTTC. This codes for CAGSFGGGTYNEQFF. V usage is TRBV5-1 and J usage is TRBJ2-1; D might be TRBD1 (7 bases). Germline CDR1 is SGHRS and CDR2 is YFSETQ. The CDR3 contains 15 residues.

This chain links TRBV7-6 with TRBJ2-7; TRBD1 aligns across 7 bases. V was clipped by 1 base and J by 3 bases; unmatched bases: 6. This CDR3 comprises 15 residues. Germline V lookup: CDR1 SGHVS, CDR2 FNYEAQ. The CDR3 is CASSLEGTDFYEQYF. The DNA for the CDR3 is TGTGCCAGCAGCTTAGAGGGGACAGACTTCTACGAGCAGTACTTC.

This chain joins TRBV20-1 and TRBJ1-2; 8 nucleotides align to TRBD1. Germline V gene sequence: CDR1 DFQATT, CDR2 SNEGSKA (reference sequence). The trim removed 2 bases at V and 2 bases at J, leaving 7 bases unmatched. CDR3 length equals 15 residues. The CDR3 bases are TGCAGTGCTAGAATTCCCCGGACAGGGAACTATGGCTACACCTTC. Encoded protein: CSARIPRTGNYGYTF.

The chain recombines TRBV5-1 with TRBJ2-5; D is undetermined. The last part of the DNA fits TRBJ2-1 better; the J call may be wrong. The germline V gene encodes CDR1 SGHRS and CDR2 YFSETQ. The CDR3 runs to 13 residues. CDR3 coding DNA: TGCGCCAGCAGCTATAATGCTCGCGAGACCCAGTTCTTC. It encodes CASSYNARETQFF.

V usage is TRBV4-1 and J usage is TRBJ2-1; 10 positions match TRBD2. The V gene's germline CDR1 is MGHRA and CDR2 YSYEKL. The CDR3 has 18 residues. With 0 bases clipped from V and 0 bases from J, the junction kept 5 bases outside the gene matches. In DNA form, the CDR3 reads TGCGCCAGCAGCCAAGATTTAGCTAGCGGGGGCTCCTACAATGAGCAGTTCTTC. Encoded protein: CASSQDLASGGSYNEQFF.

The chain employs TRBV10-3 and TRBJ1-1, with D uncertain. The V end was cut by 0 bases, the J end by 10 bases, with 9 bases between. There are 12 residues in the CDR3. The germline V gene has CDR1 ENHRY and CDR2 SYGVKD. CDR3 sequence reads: CAISESKGAAFF. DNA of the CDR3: TGTGCCATCAGTGAGTCAAAGGGTGCAGCTTTCTTT.

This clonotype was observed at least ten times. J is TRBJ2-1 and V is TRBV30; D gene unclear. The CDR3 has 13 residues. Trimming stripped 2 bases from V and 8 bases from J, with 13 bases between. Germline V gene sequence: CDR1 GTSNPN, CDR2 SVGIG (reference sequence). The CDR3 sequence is CAWSPTVRDEQFF. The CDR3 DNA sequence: TGTGCCTGGAGTCCTACAGTCCGGGATGAGCAGTTCTTC.

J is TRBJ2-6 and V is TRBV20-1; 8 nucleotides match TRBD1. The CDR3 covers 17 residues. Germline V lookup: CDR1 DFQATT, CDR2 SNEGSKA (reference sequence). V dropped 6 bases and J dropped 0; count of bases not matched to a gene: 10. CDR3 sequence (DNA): TGCAGTGCCCCCCCCAGGGGGCAAAGCTCTGGGGCCAACGTCCTGACTTTC. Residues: CSAPPRGQSSGANVLTF.

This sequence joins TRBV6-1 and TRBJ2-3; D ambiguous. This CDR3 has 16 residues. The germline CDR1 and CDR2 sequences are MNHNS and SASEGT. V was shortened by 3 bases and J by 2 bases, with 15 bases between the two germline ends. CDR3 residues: CASSDYSSSTTDTQYF. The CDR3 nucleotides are TGTGCCAGCAGTGATTATTCCAGTTCGACCACAGATACGCAGTATTTT.